Below are 14 T cell receptor beta chains sequenced from a single sample in a study of a mutant IDH1 vaccine in newly diagnosed glioma. This table comes from immunoSEQ multiplex PCR, and its TCRdb copy is limited to in-frame clones, with some not included. The sample has roughly 43,000 clones, roughly 84% seen once; the top ten hold 2% to 2.5%. Sample time point: week 23, last vaccination. The investigators gave 300 ug of mutant IDH1 20-mer peptide in each vaccine dose, together with topical imiquimod. Their recognized antigens are unknown. The sequenced sample was PBMCs, obtained from a glioma patient whose treatment included an IDH1 peptide vaccine. These receptor sequences come from a woman under 30 with glioma. Some clones in this sample may be carry-over from other donors' samples.

The chain employs TRBV19 and TRBJ2-1, with 8 bases fitting TRBD1. From germline, CDR1 is LNHDA and CDR2 SQIVND (reference sequence). This CDR3 is 15 amino acids long. The V and J ends lost 6 bases and 4 bases, in that order; junction bases with no gene match: 8. CDR3: CASSPGTGPYNEQFF. CDR3 coding DNA: TGTGCCAGTAGCCCCGGGACAGGACCTTACAATGAGCAGTTCTTC. The full variable domain, in which reference TRBV19 and TRBJ2-1 provide the parts outside the CDR3, is DGGITQSPKYLFRKEGQNVTLSCEQNLNHDAMYWYRQDPGQGLRLIYYSQIVNDFQKGDIAEGYSVSREKKESFPLTVTSAQKNPTAFYLCASSPGTGPYNEQFFGPGTRLTVL.

CDR3 DNA sequence: TGTGCCAGCAGTTCATACGGGACTAGCGCTAACACCGGGGAGCTGTTTTTT. Protein: CASSSYGTSANTGELFF. The V call is TRBV27, the J call TRBJ2-2, with 10 nucleotides matching TRBD2. In germline, CDR1 is MNHEY, CDR2 SMNVEV (reference sequence). J gave up 2 bases and V 4 bases, and 7 bases lay outside the gene matches. CDR3 length: 17 amino acids.

This clone was observed a single time. V is TRBV7-8 and J is TRBJ1-3; no clear D. The V gene lost 2 bases and the J gene lost 0 bases, with 11 bases spanning the gap. CDR1 and CDR2 (germline): SGHVS, FQNEAQ. The CDR3 loop spans 16 amino acids. CDR3 amino acids: CASSLSYRLSGNTIYF. In DNA, the CDR3 is TGTGCCAGCAGCTTAAGTTACAGACTCTCTGGAAACACCATATATTTT.

This chain joins TRBV6-5 and TRBJ1-2, with D tentatively TRBD1 (6 bases). This CDR3 comprises 13 residues. The germline gives CDR1 MNHEY, CDR2 SVGAGI. Trimming left V 6 bases short and J 4 bases short, with 12 bases between. In nucleotides, the CDR3 is TGTGCCAGCAGACCTGGACAGTCCTATGGCTACACCTTC. This sequence encodes CASRPGQSYGYTF.

V is TRBV7-8 and J is TRBJ2-7; D uncertain. V was clipped by 5 bases and J by 6 bases, with 14 bases between them. In germline, CDR1 is SGHVS, CDR2 FQNEAQ. The CDR3 covers 13 residues. CDR3 in DNA: TGTGCCAGCAGCGACGGTAGAAGGAGCGAGCAGTACTTC. The encoded protein is CASSDGRRSEQYF.

The rearrangement joins TRBV4-3 to TRBJ1-1; D is uncertain. The CDR3 length is 17 residues. From germline, CDR1 is LGHNA and CDR2 YSLEER. V was clipped by 0 bases and J by 7 bases, with 21 bases between them. The CDR3: CASSQEPILSGGDEAFF. CDR3 sequence (DNA): TGCGCCAGCAGCCAAGAACCAATTTTATCAGGCGGGGATGAAGCTTTCTTT.

The chain is built from TRBV4-1 and TRBJ1-1; D may be TRBD1 (5 bases). The CDR3 totals 13 residues. V was trimmed by 0 bases and J by 11 bases, leaving 13 bases between them. Germline V gene lookup returns CDR1 MGHRA and CDR2 YSYEKL. DNA for the CDR3: TGCGCCAGCAGCCAAGATCCGGCAGGGATGGCTTTCTTT. Its protein product is CASSQDPAGMAFF.

V and J are TRBV18 and TRBJ1-4; 7 bases agree with TRBD1. Germline V gene data show CDR1 as KGHSH and CDR2 as LQKENI. The CDR3 is made up of 15 amino acids. J gave up 7 bases and V 2 bases, and 7 bases lay outside the gene matches. CDR3 sequence: CASSPETGLPEKLFF. CDR3 bases: TGTGCCAGCTCACCAGAGACAGGGCTCCCTGAAAAACTGTTTTTT.

This chain links TRBV11-2 with TRBJ1-1; maybe TRBD1 (5 bases). V gave up 5 bases and J gave up 4 bases, with 20 bases separating them. Germline V lookup: CDR1 SGHAT, CDR2 FQNNGV. The CDR3 loop spans 16 amino acids. CDR3 sequence (DNA): TGTGCCAGCAGCCTCATCCCGGACGCGGGGGGCACTGAAGCTTTCTTT. This gives the protein CASSLIPDAGGTEAFF. The full variable domain, rest sourced from reference TRBV11-2 and TRBJ1-1, is EAGVAQSPRYKIIEKRQSVAFWCNPISGHATLYWYQQILGQGPKLLIQFQNNGVVDDSQLPKDRFSAERLKGVDSTLKIQPAKLEDSAVYLCASSLIPDAGGTEAFFGQGTRLTVV.

The J gene is TRBJ2-1, the V gene TRBV9; 10 bases are a match to TRBD1. The CDR3 contains 15 residues. Trimming took 3 bases from V and 8 from J; bases not matched to a gene: 8. Germline V gene sequence: CDR1 SGDLS, CDR2 YYNGEE. CDR3 sequence: CASSEWDRGPHEQFF. CDR3 DNA: TGTGCCAGCAGCGAATGGGACAGGGGCCCCCATGAGCAGTTCTTC.

J is TRBJ2-6 and V is TRBV5-6; D may be TRBD1 or TRBD2 (6 bases each). The CDR3 runs to 18 residues. In germline, CDR1 is SGHDT, CDR2 YYEEEE. The V end lost 0 bases, the J end lost 2 bases, and 15 bases lay between the germline ends. The CDR3 region has the DNA TGTGCCAGCAGCTTGGGGATGGGCGGGGACACTGGGGCCAACGTCCTGACTTTC. It is translated as CASSLGMGGDTGANVLTF.

The chain is built from TRBV6-6 and TRBJ1-3; TRBD1 aligns across 7 bases. Germline V gene lookup returns CDR1 MNHNY and CDR2 SVGAGI (reference sequence). V trimming: 6 bases; J trimming: 3 bases; junction bases outside the gene matches: 11. The CDR3 contains 16 residues. As DNA, the CDR3 is TGTGCCAGCAGAGACCGGAAGGGGGCGGTTGGAAACACCATATATTTT. It is translated as CASRDRKGAVGNTIYF.

The gene calls are TRBV27 and TRBJ2-7, with 10 bases matching TRBD2. V lost 6 bases, J lost 0 bases, and 2 bases stayed unmatched. The CDR3 consists of 14 residues. Per germline, CDR1 MNHEY and CDR2 SMNVEV (reference sequence). The CDR3 sequence: CASRLAGLSYEQYF. CDR3 nucleotide sequence: TGTGCCAGCAGACTAGCGGGGCTCTCCTACGAGCAGTACTTC.

The V and J genes are TRBV9 and TRBJ2-5; D may be TRBD2 (6 bases). CDR3 length: 16 amino acids. The V gene's germline CDR1 is SGDLS and CDR2 YYNGEE. Trimming took 0 bases from V and 3 from J, leaving 15 bases between them. This CDR3 reads CASSVGGVSREETQYF. The CDR3 region has the DNA TGTGCCAGCAGCGTAGGGGGGGTTTCGCGTGAAGAGACCCAGTACTTC. The whole variable domain, filled in from reference TRBV9 and TRBJ2-5, reads DSGVTQTPKHLITATGQRVTLRCSPRSGDLSVYWYQQSLDQGLQFLIQYYNGEERAKGNILERFSAQQFPDLHSELNLSSLELGDSALYFCASSVGGVSREETQYFGPGTRLLVL.